This T cell receptor (beta chain) was retrieved from a study of shared clonotypes between healthy human individuals. Study-wide background: Donors had three CD4 naive, three CD4 memory, two CD8 naive and one CD8 memory plate apiece. Study observations and caveats: Roughly 4.6% of naive CD4 clonotypes were common to a handful of donors.

The length of the CDR3 is 15 residues. After removal of 6 bases from V and 2 bases from J, the junction contained 9 bases not matched to a gene. Germline values: CDR1 MNHEY, CDR2 SVGAGI. Comment on this clone: Antigen specificity is unknown.

Clones were read by immunoSEQ multiplex PCR, and TCRdb kept only the in-frame ones, dropping some. The sample shows about 2.4 million clones, roughly 93% of them seen only once. Input material: naive CD4+ T cells from PBMCs. Stated subset: CD45RA+ positively selected. This TCR was recovered from a man aged 18-30 years in good health. Some clones in this sample may be carry-over from other donors' samples. V is TRBV6-5 and J is TRBJ2-7, with 8 positions matching TRBD2. CDR3 bases: TGTGCCAGCAGCCCCACTACTAGCGGAGCCTACGAGCAGTACTTC. Translation gives CASSPTTSGAYEQYF.